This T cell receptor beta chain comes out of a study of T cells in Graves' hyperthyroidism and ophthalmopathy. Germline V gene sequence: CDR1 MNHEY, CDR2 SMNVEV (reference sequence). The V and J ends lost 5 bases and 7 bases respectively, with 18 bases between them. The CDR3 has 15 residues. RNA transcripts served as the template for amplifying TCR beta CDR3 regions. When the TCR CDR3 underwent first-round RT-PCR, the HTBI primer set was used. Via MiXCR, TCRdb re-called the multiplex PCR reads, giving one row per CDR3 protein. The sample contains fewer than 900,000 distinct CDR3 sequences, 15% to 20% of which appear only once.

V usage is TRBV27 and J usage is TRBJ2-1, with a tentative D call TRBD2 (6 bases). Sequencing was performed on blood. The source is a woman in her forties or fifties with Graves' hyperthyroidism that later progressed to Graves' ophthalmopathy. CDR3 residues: CASSLGTLGGNEQFF. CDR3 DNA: TGTGCCAGCAGTCTAGGAACGCTGGGGGGTAATGAGCAGTTCTTC.